This T cell receptor (beta chain) emerged from a study of T cells in Graves' hyperthyroidism and ophthalmopathy. At the level of the study: Peripheral blood was drawn at first diagnosis, prior to all treatment. Findings and caveats of the study: Researchers found most expanded thyroid clonotypes above 0.001 in blood as well.

When ophthalmopathy did not progress within 18 months, Graves' hyperthyroidism was considered stable. CDR1 SQVTM and CDR2 ANQGSEA come from the germline V gene. This CDR3 comprises 14 residues. Trimming cost V 4 bases and J 4 bases, with 16 bases left between them. RNA transcripts yielded amplified TCR beta CDR3 regions. Primed by the HTBI set, a first-round RT-PCR was run on the TCR CDR3. TCRdb ran MiXCR on the multiplex PCR reads and lists one entry per CDR3 protein. The sample contains hundreds of thousands of distinct CDR3 sequences, 12% to 15% of which appear only once. On this clonotype: Its specificity is not known.

V is TRBV29-1 and J is TRBJ1-2, with TRBD1 as a possible D gene (6 bases). This receptor was identified in a woman younger than 35 with Graves' hyperthyroidism. Sequencing input: blood. CDR3: CSVGEPRGGYGYTF. CDR3 nucleotides: TGCAGCGTTGGGGAACCCAGGGGTGGCTATGGCTACACCTTC. The full variable domain, with the rest looked up from reference TRBV29-1 and TRBJ1-2, is SAVISQKPSRDICQRGTSLTIQCQVDSQVTMMFWYRQQPGQSLTLIATANQGSEATYESGFVIDKFPISRPNLTFSTLTVSNMSPEDSSIYLCSVGEPRGGYGYTFGSGTRLTVV.